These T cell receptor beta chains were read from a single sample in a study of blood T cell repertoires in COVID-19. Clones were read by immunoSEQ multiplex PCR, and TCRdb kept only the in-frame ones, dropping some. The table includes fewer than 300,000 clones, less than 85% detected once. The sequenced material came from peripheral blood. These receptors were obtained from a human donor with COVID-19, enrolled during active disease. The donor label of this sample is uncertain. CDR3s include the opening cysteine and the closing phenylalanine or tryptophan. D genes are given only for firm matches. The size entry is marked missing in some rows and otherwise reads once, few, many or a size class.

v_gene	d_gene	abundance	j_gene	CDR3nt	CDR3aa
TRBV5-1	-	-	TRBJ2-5	TGCGCCAGCAGCTTAACCGGTCGGGAAGAGACCCAGTACTTC	CASSLTGREETQYF
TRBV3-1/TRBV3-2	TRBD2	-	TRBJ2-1	TGTGCCAGCAGCCCTGGACTAGCGGGAACGTTCAATGAGCAGTTCTTC	CASSPGLAGTFNEQFF
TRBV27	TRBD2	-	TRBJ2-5	TGTGCCAGCAGTTTAGGGACTAGGCCAGAGACCCAGTACTTC	CASSLGTRPETQYF
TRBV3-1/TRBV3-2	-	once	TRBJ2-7	TGTGCCAGCAGCCAAATTGCATTGCGGTACTACGAGCAGTACTTC	CASSQIALRYYEQYF
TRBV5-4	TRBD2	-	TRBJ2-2	TGTGCCAGCAGCCCCGGGACTAGCGGGCCTCACACCGGGGAGCTGTTTTTT	CASSPGTSGPHTGELFF
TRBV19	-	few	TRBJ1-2	TGTGCCAGTAGTATAGATAACCGGAACTATGGCTACACCTTC	CASSIDNRNYGYTF
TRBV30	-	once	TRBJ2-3	TGTGCCTGGAGTGTACGGGCGAGACAGAGCACAGATACGCAGTATTTT	CAWSVRARQSTDTQYF
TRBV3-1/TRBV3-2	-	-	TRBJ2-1	TGTGCCAGCGGGGCTTGGCAGGGCAATGAGCAGTTCTTC	CASGAWQGNEQFF
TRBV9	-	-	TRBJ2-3	TGTGCCAGCAGCGTAGCCCCGGTAGATACGCAGTATTTT	CASSVAPVDTQYF
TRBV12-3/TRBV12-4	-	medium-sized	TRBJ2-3	TGTGCCAGCAGTTTCCAAAGCACAGATACGCAGTATTTT	CASSFQSTDTQYF
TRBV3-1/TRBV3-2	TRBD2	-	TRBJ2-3	TGTGCCAGCAGCCCCAAGCTAGCGGATAAAAGCACAGATACGCAGTATTTT	CASSPKLADKSTDTQYF
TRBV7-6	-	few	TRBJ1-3	TGTGCCAGCAGCCCCGCCAGCGGGCAGGGCACTCGGCACACCATATATTTT	CASSPASGQGTRHTIYF
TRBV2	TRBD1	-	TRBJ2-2	TGTGCCAGCAGGACCGGGACAGGATACACCGGGGAGCTGTTTTTT	CASRTGTGYTGELFF
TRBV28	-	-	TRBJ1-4	TGTGCCAGCAGTTTAAAGATGTTGAGACTTAATGAAAAACTGTTTTTT	CASSLKMLRLNEKLFF
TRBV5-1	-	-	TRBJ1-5	TGCGCCAGCAGCTCCTTAGGTGGAGATCAGCCCCAGCATTTT	CASSSLGGDQPQHF
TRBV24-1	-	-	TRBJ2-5	TGTGCCACCAGTGATCCCAATACTAAGGGGGAGACCCAGTACTTC	CATSDPNTKGETQYF
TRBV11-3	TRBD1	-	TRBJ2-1	TGTGCCAGCAGCCCACGGACAGGATACGGGAATGAGCAGTTCTTC	CASSPRTGYGNEQFF
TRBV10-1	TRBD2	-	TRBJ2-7	TGCGCCAGCAGTGAGTCAGAGGCTAGCGGGGTCCGCCGGTACTTC	CASSESEASGVRRYF
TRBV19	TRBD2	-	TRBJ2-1	TGTGCCAGTAGGAATAGCGGGAGGGAAAACTACAATGAGCAGTTCTTC	CASRNSGRENYNEQFF
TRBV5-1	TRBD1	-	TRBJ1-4	TGCGCCAGCAGCCGCGAACAGGGGGATAATGAAAAACTGTTTTTT	CASSREQGDNEKLFF
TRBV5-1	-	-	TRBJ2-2	TGCGCCAGCAGCTTGGACCCCGCTAGCGCGAGGGCCAGCGGCACCGGGGAGCTGTTTTTT	CASSLDPASARASGTGELFF
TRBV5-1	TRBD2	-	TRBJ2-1	TGCGCCAGCAGGATGACTAGCGGTTACAATGAGCAGTTCTTC	CASRMTSGYNEQFF
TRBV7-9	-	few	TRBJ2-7	TGTGCCAGCAGTGGGACTGCGAGCTCCTACGAGCAGTACTTC	CASSGTASSYEQYF
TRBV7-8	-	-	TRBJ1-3	TGTGCCAGCAGCCGAGGGCGGCTAGGGGCTGGAAACACCATATATTTT	CASSRGRLGAGNTIYF
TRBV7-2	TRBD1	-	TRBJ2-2	TGTGCCAGCAGCTCCGACCACCTGGGACAGGGGGCCTCCGGGGAGCTGTTTTTT	CASSSDHLGQGASGELFF
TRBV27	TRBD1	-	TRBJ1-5	TGTGCCAGCAGTTTGTCGACAGGGGGAGCACAGCCCCAGCATTTT	CASSLSTGGAQPQHF
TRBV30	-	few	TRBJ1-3	TGTGCCTGGAGTGGACAGCTTCTCTCTGGAAACACCATATATTTT	CAWSGQLLSGNTIYF
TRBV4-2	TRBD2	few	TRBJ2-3	TGTGCCAGCAGCGCTCTAGCGGGGGACCAAGATACGCAGTATTTT	CASSALAGDQDTQYF
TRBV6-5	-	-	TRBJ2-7	TGTGCCAGCAGTTTTTCCAGCGTCGCCGGGTACGAGCAGTACTTC	CASSFSSVAGYEQYF
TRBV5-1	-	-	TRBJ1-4	TGCGCCAGCAGCTCGACTCAGCCGTCGGGTAGGGAAAAACTGTTTTTT	CASSSTQPSGREKLFF
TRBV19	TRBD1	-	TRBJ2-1	TGTGCCAGTAGCGGGACAGGGTTGAATGAGCAGTTCTTC	CASSGTGLNEQFF
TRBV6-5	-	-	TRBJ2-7	TGTGCCAGCAGCGGGAGTCCCACCTACGAGCAGTACTTC	CASSGSPTYEQYF
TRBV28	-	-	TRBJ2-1	TGTGCCAGCAGGTCCGCAAAAACCGGGAGCTCCTACAATGAGCAGTTCTTC	CASRSAKTGSSYNEQFF
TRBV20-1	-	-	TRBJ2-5	TGCAGTGCTAGTCCACAGGGTAGGCAGACCCAGTACTTC	CSASPQGRQTQYF
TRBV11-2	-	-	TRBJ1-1	TGTGCCAGCAGTCTTACTGACAGGAACACTGAAGCTTTCTTT	CASSLTDRNTEAFF
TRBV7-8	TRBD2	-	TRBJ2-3	TGTGCCAGCAGCATTAAACTAGCGGCGACAGATACGCAGTATTTT	CASSIKLAATDTQYF
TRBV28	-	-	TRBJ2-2	TGTGCCAGCAGTTTCGGTATCACCACCGGGGAGCTGTTTTTT	CASSFGITTGELFF
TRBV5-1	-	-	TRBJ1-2	TGCGCCAGCAGCTTGGTATCCGGAGGCTATGGCTACACCTTC	CASSLVSGGYGYTF
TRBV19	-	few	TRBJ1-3	TGTGCCAGTAGTATCGGGACTTCTGGAAACACCATATATTTT	CASSIGTSGNTIYF
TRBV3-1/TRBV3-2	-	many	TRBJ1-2	TGTGCCAGCAGCCACGGCAAGGGGCGCGGCTACACCTTC	CASSHGKGRGYTF
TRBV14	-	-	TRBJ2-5	TGTGCCAGCAGCCGCCTCAGGGGAAGGCAAGAGACCCAGTACTTC	CASSRLRGRQETQYF
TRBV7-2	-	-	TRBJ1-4	TGTGCCAGCAGCTTAGCGGGTAGGGGTGAAAAACTGTTTTTT	CASSLAGRGEKLFF
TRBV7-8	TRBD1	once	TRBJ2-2	TGTGCCAGCAGCTTACGGAGACAGGGAAACGTTGACACCGGGGAGCTGTTTTTT	CASSLRRQGNVDTGELFF
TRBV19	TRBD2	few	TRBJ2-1	TGTGCCAGTAGTATAAAAAGCGGGAGCGGGCATGAGCAGTTCTTC	CASSIKSGSGHEQFF
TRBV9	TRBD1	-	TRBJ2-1	TGTGCCAGCAGCCCGAGGCCGACAGGGGTGAATGAGCAGTTCTTC	CASSPRPTGVNEQFF
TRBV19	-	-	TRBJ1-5	TGTGCCAGTAGCTCGGGGGGGGTCGGACAGCCCCAGCATTTT	CASSSGGVGQPQHF
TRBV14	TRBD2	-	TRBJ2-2	TGTGCCAGCAGCCCCCGACTAGCGGGAGACACCGGGGAGCTGTTTTTT	CASSPRLAGDTGELFF
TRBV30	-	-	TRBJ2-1	TGTGCCTGGAGGGGTCGGGAGACTTTAAATGAGCAGTTCTTC	CAWRGRETLNEQFF
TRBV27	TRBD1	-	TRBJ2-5	TGTGCCAGCAGTCTATTGGGACAGGAGTACGAGACCCAGTACTTC	CASSLLGQEYETQYF
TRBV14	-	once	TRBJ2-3	TGTGCCAGCAGCGACAGGCAACGGCAGACAGATACGCAGTATTTT	CASSDRQRQTDTQYF
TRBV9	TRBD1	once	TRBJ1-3	TGTGCCAGCAGCGCTGGACAGGGGTCCTACTCTGGAAACACCATATATTTT	CASSAGQGSYSGNTIYF
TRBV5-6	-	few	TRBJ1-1	TGTGCCAGCAGCTTTCGTCAAGGGGGCACTGAAGCTTTCTTT	CASSFRQGGTEAFF
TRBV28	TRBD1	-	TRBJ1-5	TGTGCCACCCAGACAGGGGGCAATCAGCCCCAGCATTTT	CATQTGGNQPQHF